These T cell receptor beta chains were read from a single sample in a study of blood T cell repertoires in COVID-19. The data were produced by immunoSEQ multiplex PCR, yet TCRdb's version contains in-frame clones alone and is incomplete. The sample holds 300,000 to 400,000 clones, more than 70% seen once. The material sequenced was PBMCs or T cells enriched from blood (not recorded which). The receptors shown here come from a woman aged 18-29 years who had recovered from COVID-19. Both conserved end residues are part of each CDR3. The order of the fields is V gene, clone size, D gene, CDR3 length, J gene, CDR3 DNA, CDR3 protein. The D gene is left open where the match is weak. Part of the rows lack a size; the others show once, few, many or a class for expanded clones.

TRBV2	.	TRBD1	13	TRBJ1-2	TGTGCCAGCATCCGACAGGGGGCGGATGGCTACACCTTC	CASIRQGADGYTF
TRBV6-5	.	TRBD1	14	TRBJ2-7	TGTGCCAGCAGACCCCGGGACAGGGGGCACGAGCAGTACTTC	CASRPRDRGHEQYF
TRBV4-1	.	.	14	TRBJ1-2	TGCGCCAGCAGCCCACCCGCCGTGGGGCTTGGCTACACCTTC	CASSPPAVGLGYTF
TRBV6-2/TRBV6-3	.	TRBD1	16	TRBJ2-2	TGTGCCAGCAGTTGGGGACAGGGGGACATGGCCGGGGAGCTGTTTTTT	CASSWGQGDMAGELFF
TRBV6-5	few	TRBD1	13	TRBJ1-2	TGTGCCAGCTCTCTACAGGGGGCAAGAGGCTACACCTTC	CASSLQGARGYTF
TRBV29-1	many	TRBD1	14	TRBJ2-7	TGCAGCGTTGAAGCTGGGGACAGGGTCTACGAGCAGTACTTC	CSVEAGDRVYEQYF
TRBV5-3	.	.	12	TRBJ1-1	TGTGCCAGAAGCTGCTGGGGGGCTGAAGCTTTCTTT	CARSCWGAEAFF
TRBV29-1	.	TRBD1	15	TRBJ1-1	TGCAGCGTTGCGACAGGGGCCTGGCCGAACACTGAAGCTTTCTTT	CSVATGAWPNTEAFF
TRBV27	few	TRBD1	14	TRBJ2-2	TGTGCCAGCAGTTTTGGACAGGGGGCCGGGGAGCTGTTTTTT	CASSFGQGAGELFF
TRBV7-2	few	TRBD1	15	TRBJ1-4	TGTGCCAGCAGCTCTTCGACAGGGCTTAATGAAAAACTGTTTTTT	CASSSSTGLNEKLFF
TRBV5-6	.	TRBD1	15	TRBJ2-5	TGTGCCAGCAGCCCCGGGACAGGGCGCAGAGAGACCCAGTACTTC	CASSPGTGRRETQYF
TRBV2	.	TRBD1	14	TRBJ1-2	TGTGCCAGCAGTGAGCAGGGGGGTAACTATGGCTACACCTTC	CASSEQGGNYGYTF
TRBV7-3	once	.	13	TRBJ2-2	TGTGCCAGCAGCTCCGTAATCTCCGGGGAGCTGTTTTTT	CASSSVISGELFF
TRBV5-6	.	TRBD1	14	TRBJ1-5	TGTGCCAGCAGCTTGACAGGGGAGAATCAGCCCCAGCATTTT	CASSLTGENQPQHF
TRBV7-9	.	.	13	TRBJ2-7	TGTGCCAGCAGCTTTATCAGCGACTACGAGCAGTACTTC	CASSFISDYEQYF
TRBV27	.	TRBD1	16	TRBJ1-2	TGTGCCAGCAGTTTATCCGGGACAGGGGGCTGGAATGGCTACACCTTC	CASSLSGTGGWNGYTF
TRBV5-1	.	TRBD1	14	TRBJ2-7	TGCGCCAGCAGGATGTCTACAGGGGGCTACGAGCAGTACTTC	CASRMSTGGYEQYF
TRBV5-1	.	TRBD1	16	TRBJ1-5	TGCGCCAGCAGCTTGACAGGGGACAATAGCAATCAGCCCCAGCATTTT	CASSLTGDNSNQPQHF
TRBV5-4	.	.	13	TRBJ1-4	TGTGCCAGCAGCCCCGAGGGTTATGAAAAACTGTTTTTT	CASSPEGYEKLFF
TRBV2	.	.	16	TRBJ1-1	TGTGCCAGCATCATGGAGGGAGCGTTAATGAACACTGAAGCTTTCTTT	CASIMEGALMNTEAFF
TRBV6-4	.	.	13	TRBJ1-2	TGTGCCAGCAGTGACCAGGGGCTCCATGGCTACACCTTC	CASSDQGLHGYTF
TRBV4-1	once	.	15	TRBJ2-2	TGCGCCAGCAGCCAACCGGACAGGAACACCGGGGAGCTGTTTTTT	CASSQPDRNTGELFF
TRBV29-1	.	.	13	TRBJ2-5	TGCAGCGTTGGGGGGGGCATGAAAGAGACCCAGTACTTC	CSVGGGMKETQYF
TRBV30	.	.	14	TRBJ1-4	TGTGCCTGGAGGGAAACGGGGGGGAATGAAAAACTGTTTTTT	CAWRETGGNEKLFF
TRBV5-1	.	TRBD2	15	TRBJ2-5	TGCGCCAGCAGCTTGACTAGCGGGGCAGCACGGACCCAGTACTTC	CASSLTSGAARTQYF
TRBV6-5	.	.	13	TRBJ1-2	TGTGCCAGCCCGCTTGACGGGGGCTATGGCTACACCTTC	CASPLDGGYGYTF